The T cell receptor beta chain under discussion was sequenced for a study of T-cell memory formation after mild COVID-19. Study-wide background: TCR clusters showed largely donor specificity. Study-wide results and limits: Clones which contracted sat mainly in CM and EM if CD4+, and in EMRA if CD8+. Day 15 to 85 contractors were CD4/CD8 balanced; later expanders leaned CD4+.

Details on this clonotype: Its antigen is as yet unknown.

TCRdb reanalysed the 5' RACE reads using MiXCR and keeps one entry per CDR3 protein. The sample records around 62,000 distinct CDR3 sequences, 28% being singletons. This TCR derives from a man younger than 30 who had mild COVID-19 (a few samples of this study predate the infection). Cell type and time point are not known. The sample taken for sequencing was PBMCs or a T cell subset sorted from them (not recorded which).

CDR3 residues: CSARDQRATVWDTQYF. CDR3 in DNA: TGCAGTGCTAGAGATCAGCGGGCAACGGTATGGGATACGCAGTATTTT. This chain uses TRBV20-1 with TRBJ2-3; a weak D match, TRBD2 (6 bases). Germline-derived CDR1 and CDR2 are DFQATT and SNEGSKA (reference sequence). The CDR3 loop spans 16 amino acids. Between the trimmed V and J ends, which lost 0 bases and 6 bases, there was a span of 19 bases.